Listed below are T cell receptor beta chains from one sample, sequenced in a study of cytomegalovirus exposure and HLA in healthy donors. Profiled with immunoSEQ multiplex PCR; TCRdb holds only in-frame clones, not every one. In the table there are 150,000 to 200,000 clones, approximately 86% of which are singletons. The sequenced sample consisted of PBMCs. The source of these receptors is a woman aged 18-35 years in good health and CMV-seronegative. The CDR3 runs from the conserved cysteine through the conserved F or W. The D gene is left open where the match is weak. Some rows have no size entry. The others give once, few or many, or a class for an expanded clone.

CDR3aa: CASSQATGSYNSPLHF; CDR3nt: TGCGCCAGCAGCCAAGCAACGGGCTCCTATAATTCACCCCTCCACTTT; abundance: .; d_gene: .; j_gene: TRBJ1-6; v_gene: TRBV4-1
CDR3aa: CASSLEPGQVSYEQYF; CDR3nt: TGTGCCAGCAGCCTGGAACCGGGACAGGTTTCCTACGAGCAGTACTTC; abundance: .; d_gene: TRBD1; j_gene: TRBJ2-7; v_gene: TRBV7-6
CDR3aa: CASSGLAGTDTQYF; CDR3nt: TGTGCCAGCAGCGGATTAGCGGGCACAGATACGCAGTATTTT; abundance: .; d_gene: .; j_gene: TRBJ2-3; v_gene: TRBV2
CDR3aa: CASRGQGNSPLHF; CDR3nt: TGTGCCAGCAGGGGACAGGGTAATTCACCCCTCCACTTT; abundance: .; d_gene: TRBD1; j_gene: TRBJ1-6; v_gene: TRBV28
CDR3aa: CASSCSLAGSNEQFF; CDR3nt: TGTGCCAGCAGTTGCTCCCTAGCGGGGTCCAATGAGCAGTTCTTC; abundance: .; d_gene: TRBD2; j_gene: TRBJ2-1; v_gene: TRBV6-5
CDR3aa: CASRETGGIDTEAFF; CDR3nt: TGTGCCAGCAGGGAGACGGGAGGGATTGACACTGAAGCTTTCTTT; abundance: .; d_gene: .; j_gene: TRBJ1-1; v_gene: TRBV14
CDR3aa: CASTLGGFSYNEQFF; CDR3nt: TGTGCCAGCACCTTAGGCGGATTCTCCTACAATGAGCAGTTCTTC; abundance: .; d_gene: .; j_gene: TRBJ2-1; v_gene: TRBV11-3
CDR3aa: CATSGRTSSGRFYNEQFF; CDR3nt: TGTGCCACCAGCGGCAGGACCTCTAGCGGGAGGTTTTACAATGAGCAGTTCTTC; abundance: once; d_gene: TRBD2; j_gene: TRBJ2-1; v_gene: TRBV15
CDR3aa: CASSETTYQNTEAFF; CDR3nt: TGTGCCAGCAGTGAAACGACATATCAGAACACTGAAGCTTTCTTT; abundance: .; d_gene: .; j_gene: TRBJ1-1; v_gene: TRBV2
CDR3aa: CAISGGQGSNYGYTF; CDR3nt: TGTGCCATCAGTGGAGGACAGGGGAGTAACTATGGCTACACCTTC; abundance: .; d_gene: TRBD1; j_gene: TRBJ1-2; v_gene: TRBV10-3
CDR3aa: CASSHLGLAGLGDTGELFF; CDR3nt: TGTGCCAGCAGTCATTTGGGTCTAGCGGGGCTAGGGGACACCGGGGAGCTGTTTTTT; abundance: .; d_gene: TRBD2; j_gene: TRBJ2-2; v_gene: TRBV9
CDR3aa: CAWSIAGGVVKNIQYF; CDR3nt: TGTGCCTGGAGTATAGCGGGAGGAGTAGTCAAAAACATTCAGTACTTC; abundance: .; d_gene: TRBD2; j_gene: TRBJ2-4; v_gene: TRBV30
CDR3aa: CSVRLTTSGRAYEQYF; CDR3nt: TGCAGCGTTCGCCTCACCACTAGCGGGAGGGCCTACGAGCAGTACTTC; abundance: .; d_gene: TRBD2; j_gene: TRBJ2-7; v_gene: TRBV29-1
CDR3aa: CASSSGGQYEQYF; CDR3nt: TGTGCCAGCAGCTCAGGGGGCCAATACGAGCAGTACTTC; abundance: once; d_gene: TRBD1; j_gene: TRBJ2-7; v_gene: TRBV5-4
CDR3aa: CASSFRQGVVTEAFF; CDR3nt: TGTGCCAGCAGTTTCCGACAGGGGGTGGTTACTGAAGCTTTCTTT; abundance: few; d_gene: TRBD1; j_gene: TRBJ1-1; v_gene: TRBV6-1
CDR3aa: CASSPPTGGINQPQHF; CDR3nt: TGTGCCAGTAGTCCTCCCACAGGGGGCATCAATCAGCCCCAGCATTTT; abundance: .; d_gene: TRBD1; j_gene: TRBJ1-5; v_gene: TRBV19
CDR3aa: CASSRDTYEQYF; CDR3nt: TGTGCCAGCAGTCGGGACACCTACGAGCAGTACTTC; abundance: .; d_gene: .; j_gene: TRBJ2-7; v_gene: TRBV6-5
CDR3aa: CASSLALPGGTEAFF; CDR3nt: TGTGCCAGCAGTCTCGCCCTACCAGGGGGAACTGAAGCTTTCTTT; abundance: .; d_gene: TRBD1; j_gene: TRBJ1-1; v_gene: TRBV28
CDR3aa: CASSQGHSNTEAFF; CDR3nt: TGTGCCAGCTCCCAGGGACATTCGAACACTGAAGCTTTCTTT; abundance: .; d_gene: .; j_gene: TRBJ1-1; v_gene: TRBV18
CDR3aa: CASSQGSSEKNIQYF; CDR3nt: TGCGCCAGCAGCCAGGGGTCTAGCGAAAAGAACATTCAGTACTTC; abundance: .; d_gene: .; j_gene: TRBJ2-4; v_gene: TRBV4-1
CDR3aa: CSVSTGGLYQETQYF; CDR3nt: TGCAGCGTTTCAACAGGGGGCTTATACCAAGAGACCCAGTACTTC; abundance: .; d_gene: TRBD1; j_gene: TRBJ2-5; v_gene: TRBV29-1
CDR3aa: CASSPSDSLVWDEQFF; CDR3nt: TGCGCCAGCAGCCCCTCCGACTCGCTAGTTTGGGATGAGCAGTTCTTC; abundance: .; d_gene: .; j_gene: TRBJ2-1; v_gene: TRBV5-1
CDR3aa: CAPDGGGRGEKLFF; CDR3nt: TGTGCCCCGGACGGGGGGGGGCGGGGGGAAAAACTGTTTTTT; abundance: .; d_gene: .; j_gene: TRBJ1-4; v_gene: TRBV21-1
CDR3aa: CAISEGTGGRGNQPQHF; CDR3nt: TGTGCCATCAGTGAGGGGACAGGGGGCAGAGGCAATCAGCCCCAGCATTTT; abundance: .; d_gene: TRBD1; j_gene: TRBJ1-5; v_gene: TRBV10-3
CDR3aa: CASFRGSTDTQYF; CDR3nt: TGCGCCAGCTTCCGCGGTTCGACAGATACGCAGTATTTT; abundance: .; d_gene: .; j_gene: TRBJ2-3; v_gene: TRBV10-2
CDR3aa: CASSFLPTGESNQPQHF; CDR3nt: TGTGCCAGCAGTTTTTTGCCGACAGGGGAAAGCAATCAGCCCCAGCATTTT; abundance: .; d_gene: TRBD1; j_gene: TRBJ1-5; v_gene: TRBV27
CDR3aa: CASSFGGTDEQYF; CDR3nt: TGTGCCAGCAGCTTCGGGGGTACCGACGAGCAGTACTTC; abundance: .; d_gene: .; j_gene: TRBJ2-7; v_gene: TRBV7-6
CDR3aa: CASSQDSSGQGNSPLHF; CDR3nt: TGTGCCAGCAGCCAAGATAGCTCGGGACAGGGGAATTCACCCCTCCACTTT; abundance: once; d_gene: TRBD1; j_gene: TRBJ1-6; v_gene: TRBV4-2
CDR3aa: CASSPRLAGGPGMIKTQYF; CDR3nt: TGTGCCAGCAGCCCACGACTAGCGGGGGGGCCTGGGATGATAAAGACCCAGTACTTC; abundance: once; d_gene: TRBD2; j_gene: TRBJ2-5; v_gene: TRBV7-2
CDR3aa: CAWSVFGTTSYEQYF; CDR3nt: TGTGCCTGGAGTGTATTCGGGACAACCTCCTACGAGCAGTACTTC; abundance: .; d_gene: .; j_gene: TRBJ2-7; v_gene: TRBV30
CDR3aa: CASSPPLAMTAGNTIYF; CDR3nt: TGTGCCAGCAGCCCCCCATTAGCTATGACAGCTGGAAACACCATATATTTT; abundance: few; d_gene: .; j_gene: TRBJ1-3; v_gene: TRBV11-2
CDR3aa: CASSLLLGGQETQYF; CDR3nt: TGTGCCAGCAGCTTACTGCTAGGGGGCCAAGAGACCCAGTACTTC; abundance: .; d_gene: .; j_gene: TRBJ2-5; v_gene: TRBV7-6
CDR3aa: CASSVEGSFPYEQYF; CDR3nt: TGTGCCAGCAGCGTAGAAGGTAGCTTCCCCTACGAGCAGTACTTC; abundance: .; d_gene: .; j_gene: TRBJ2-7; v_gene: TRBV9
CDR3aa: CASSATSGGLYEQYF; CDR3nt: TGTGCCAGCAGTGCCACTAGCGGGGGCCTCTACGAGCAGTACTTC; abundance: .; d_gene: TRBD2; j_gene: TRBJ2-7; v_gene: TRBV28
CDR3aa: CASSLNSLGYTF; CDR3nt: TGTGCCAGCAGTTTGAACAGCCTAGGCTACACCTTC; abundance: once; d_gene: .; j_gene: TRBJ1-2; v_gene: TRBV28
CDR3aa: CASSVADSSYEQYF; CDR3nt: TGTGCCAGCAGCGTAGCGGACAGCTCCTACGAGCAGTACTTC; abundance: .; d_gene: .; j_gene: TRBJ2-7; v_gene: TRBV9
CDR3aa: CASSQGQGAYNEQFF; CDR3nt: TGCGCCAGCAGCCAAGGACAGGGGGCCTACAATGAGCAGTTCTTC; abundance: .; d_gene: TRBD1; j_gene: TRBJ2-1; v_gene: TRBV4-1
CDR3aa: CASSRNQGSSGNTIYF; CDR3nt: TGCGCCAGCAGCAGGAATCAGGGCAGCTCTGGAAACACCATATATTTT; abundance: .; d_gene: .; j_gene: TRBJ1-3; v_gene: TRBV5-1
CDR3aa: CASSLGDRFRTDTQYF; CDR3nt: TGTGCCAGCAGCTTAGGTGACAGGTTTCGCACAGATACGCAGTATTTT; abundance: .; d_gene: .; j_gene: TRBJ2-3; v_gene: TRBV11-3